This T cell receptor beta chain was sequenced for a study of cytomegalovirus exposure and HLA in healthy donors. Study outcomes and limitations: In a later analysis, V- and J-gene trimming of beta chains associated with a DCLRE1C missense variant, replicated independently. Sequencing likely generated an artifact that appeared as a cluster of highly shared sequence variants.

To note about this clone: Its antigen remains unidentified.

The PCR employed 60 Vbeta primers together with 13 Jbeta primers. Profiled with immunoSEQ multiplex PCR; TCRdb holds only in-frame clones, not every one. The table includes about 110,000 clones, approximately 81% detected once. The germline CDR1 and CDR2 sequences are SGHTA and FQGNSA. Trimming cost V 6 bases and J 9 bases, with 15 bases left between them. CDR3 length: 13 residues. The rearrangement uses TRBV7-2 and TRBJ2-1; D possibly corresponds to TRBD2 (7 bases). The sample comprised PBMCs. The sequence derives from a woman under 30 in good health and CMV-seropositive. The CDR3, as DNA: TGTGCCAGCAGTTTTATGAGGGGGGGTGAGCAGTTCTTC. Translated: CASSFMRGGEQFF.